This T cell receptor (beta chain) emerged from a study of a mutant IDH1 vaccine in newly diagnosed glioma. Measured with immunoSEQ multiplex PCR; TCRdb has only the in-frame clones, and not every one. This table has 25,000 to 30,000 clones, more than 65% appearing once. Findings of the study overall: In about 93% of patients, immune responses induced by the vaccine occurred.

Regarding this clone: Its target is unknown.

Time point given: week 35, safety follow-up. Topical imiquimod was applied with each vaccine dose, which held 300 ug of mutant IDH1 20-mer peptide. Eight vaccine doses were administered to patients at weeks 1, 3, 5, 7, 11, 15, 19 and 23. Donors' newly diagnosed IDH1-mutant WHO grade 3 or 4 astrocytomas lacked nuclear ATRX. The CDR3 has 15 amino acids. V shed 4 bases and J shed 0 bases, with 12 bases lying between them. Germline lookup yields CDR1 MNHEY and CDR2 SVGAGI. The V call is TRBV6-5, the J call TRBJ2-5; D tentatively reads TRBD1 or TRBD2 (7 bases each). This clonotype originated in a man in his forties or fifties with glioma. Here the sequenced sample was PBMCs, taken from a glioma patient whose treatment included an IDH1 peptide vaccine. The CDR3 DNA is TGTGCCAGCAGTTTCCAGGGGGGGTACCAAGAGACCCAGTACTTC. Its protein product is CASSFQGGYQETQYF.